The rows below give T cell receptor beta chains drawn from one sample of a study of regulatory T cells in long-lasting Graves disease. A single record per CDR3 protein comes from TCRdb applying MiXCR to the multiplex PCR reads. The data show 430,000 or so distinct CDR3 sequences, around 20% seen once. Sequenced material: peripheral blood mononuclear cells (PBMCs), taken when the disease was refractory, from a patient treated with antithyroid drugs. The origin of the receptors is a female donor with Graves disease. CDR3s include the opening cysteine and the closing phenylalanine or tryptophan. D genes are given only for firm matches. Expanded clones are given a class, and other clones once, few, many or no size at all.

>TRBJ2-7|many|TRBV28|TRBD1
CASSTSAKGQGDEQYF
TGTGCCAGCAGTACCTCTGCCAAGGGACAGGGAGACGAGCAGTACTTC
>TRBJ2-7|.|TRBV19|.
CASSIGGTSYEQYF
TGTGCCAGTAGTATAGGGGGGACCTCCTACGAGCAGTACTTC
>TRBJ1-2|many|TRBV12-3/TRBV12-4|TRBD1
CASRDLGQGTSGYTF
TGTGCCAGCAGGGATCTTGGACAGGGCACATCTGGCTACACCTTC
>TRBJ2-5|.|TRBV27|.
CASSFHRQETQYF
TGTGCCAGCAGTTTTCACAGACAAGAGACCCAGTACTTC
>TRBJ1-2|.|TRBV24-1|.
CATPGSPYGYTF
TGTGCCACGCCCGGGTCTCCCTATGGCTACACCTTC
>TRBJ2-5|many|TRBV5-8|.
CASSFRMETQYF
TGTGCCAGCAGCTTCAGGATGGAGACCCAGTACTTC
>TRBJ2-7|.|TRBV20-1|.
CSASDLSRVTYEQYF
TGCAGTGCTAGTGACCTCAGCAGGGTGACCTACGAGCAGTACTTC
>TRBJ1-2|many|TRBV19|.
CASSMSDRPSNYGYTF
TGTGCCAGTAGTATGAGCGACAGGCCGTCTAACTATGGCTACACCTTC
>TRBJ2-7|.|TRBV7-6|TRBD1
CASSHQTPGTAAYEQYF
TGTGCCAGCAGCCATCAAACTCCTGGGACAGCCGCCTACGAGCAGTACTTC
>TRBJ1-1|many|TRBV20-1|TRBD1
CSAQHRGPDTEAFF
TGCAGTGCGCAGCACAGGGGGCCCGACACTGAAGCTTTCTTT
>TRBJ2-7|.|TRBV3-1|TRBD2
CASSQGSGTRNEQYF
TGTGCCAGCAGCCAAGGGTCGGGGACTAGAAACGAGCAGTACTTC
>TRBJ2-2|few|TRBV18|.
CATILVAGELFF
TGTGCCACCATCCTTGTAGCCGGGGAGCTGTTTTTT
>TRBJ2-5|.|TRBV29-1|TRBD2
CSVGSGQETQYF
TGCAGCGTAGGTAGCGGGCAAGAGACCCAGTACTTC
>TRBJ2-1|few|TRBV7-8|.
CASSLVGINEQFF
TGTGCCAGCAGCTTAGTAGGGATCAATGAGCAGTTCTTC
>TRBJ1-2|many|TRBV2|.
CASSVGGASGNYGYTF
TGTGCCAGCAGTGTCGGGGGGGCGAGCGGTAACTATGGCTACACCTTC
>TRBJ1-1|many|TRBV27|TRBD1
CASSFQSGWGQQAFF
TGTGCCAGCAGTTTCCAATCCGGGTGGGGACAGCAAGCTTTCTTT
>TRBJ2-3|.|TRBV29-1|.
CSVEGGRRTDTQYF
TGCAGCGTTGAGGGGGGGCGCCGGACAGATACGCAGTATTTT
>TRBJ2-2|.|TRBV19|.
CASILQGNGNTGELFF
TGTGCCAGTATTTTACAGGGAAACGGAAACACCGGGGAGCTGTTTTTT
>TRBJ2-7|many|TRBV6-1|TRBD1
CASTSAGTGSYEQYF
TGTGCCAGCACTTCTGCCGGGACAGGGTCCTACGAGCAGTACTTC
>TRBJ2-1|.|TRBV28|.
CASSLPRLENEQFF
TGTGCCAGCAGTTTACCCCGACTCGAAAATGAGCAGTTCTTC
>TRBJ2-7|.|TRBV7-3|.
CASSPLGSTGDSPYEQYF
TGTGCCAGCAGCCCCCTAGGCAGCACGGGGGACTCCCCCTACGAGCAGTACTTC
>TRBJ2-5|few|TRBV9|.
CASSLGGALYQETQYF
TGTGCCAGCAGCCTTGGTGGGGCTTTGTACCAAGAGACCCAGTACTTC
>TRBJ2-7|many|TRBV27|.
CASSLSFQEHYEQYF
TGTGCCAGCAGTTTATCGTTCCAGGAACACTACGAGCAGTACTTC
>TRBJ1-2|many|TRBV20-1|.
CSARPSPYGYTF
TGCAGTGCTAGACCCTCCCCCTATGGCTACACCTTC
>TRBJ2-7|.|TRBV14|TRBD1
CASSQPGQGREQYF
TGTGCCAGCAGCCAACCGGGACAGGGACGCGAGCAGTACTTC
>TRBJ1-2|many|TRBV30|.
CAWNGGEGYGYTF
TGTGCCTGGAATGGCGGGGAAGGCTATGGCTACACCTTC
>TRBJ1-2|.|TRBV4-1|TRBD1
CASSGQGLDGYTF
TGCGCCAGCAGCGGACAGGGTCTGGATGGCTACACCTTC
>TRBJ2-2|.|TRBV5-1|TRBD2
CASSPTPGLAEVTGELFF
TGCGCCAGCAGCCCGACCCCAGGACTAGCGGAAGTCACCGGGGAGCTGTTTTTT
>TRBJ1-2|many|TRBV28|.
CASSYPSNRANYGYTF
TGTGCCAGCAGTTACCCGTCCAACAGGGCTAACTATGGCTACACCTTC
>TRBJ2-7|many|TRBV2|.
CASSNSVAAYEQYF
TGTGCCAGCAGTAACAGTGTAGCCGCCTACGAGCAGTACTTC
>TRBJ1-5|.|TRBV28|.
CASSRLIQPQHF
TGTGCCAGCTCTAGATTGATCCAGCCCCAGCATTTT
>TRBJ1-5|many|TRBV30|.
CAWSALGQGVEPQHF
TGTGCCTGGAGTGCCCTCGGGCAGGGAGTAGAGCCCCAGCATTTT
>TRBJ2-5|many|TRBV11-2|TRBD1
CASSLVFRDRRLEQETQYF
TGTGCCAGCAGCTTAGTGTTTAGGGACAGGAGACTGGAACAAGAGACCCAGTACTTC
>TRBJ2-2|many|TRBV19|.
CASSNGRTTGELFF
TGTGCCAGTAGTAACGGCAGAACCACCGGGGAGCTGTTTTTT
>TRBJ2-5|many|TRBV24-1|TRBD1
CATAGQGLETQYF
TGTGCCACCGCGGGACAGGGGTTAGAGACCCAGTACTTC
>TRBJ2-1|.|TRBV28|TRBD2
CASSLTSGGWYNEQFF
TGTGCCAGCAGTTTAACTAGCGGTGGCTGGTACAATGAGCAGTTCTTC
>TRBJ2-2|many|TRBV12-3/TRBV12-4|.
CASSLRRRVNTGELFF
TGTGCCAGCAGTTTAAGGCGCAGGGTAAACACCGGGGAGCTGTTTTTT
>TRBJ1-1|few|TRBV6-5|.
CASSSLPMTGDTEAFF
TGTGCCAGCAGTTCCCTACCTATGACTGGGGATACTGAAGCTTTCTTT
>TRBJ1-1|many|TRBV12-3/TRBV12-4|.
CASSLAGKNTEAFF
TGTGCCAGCAGTTTAGCGGGGAAGAACACTGAAGCTTTCTTT
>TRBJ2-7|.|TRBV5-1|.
CASSLTQGGNEQYF
TGCGCCAGCAGCTTGACACAGGGAGGTAACGAGCAGTACTTC
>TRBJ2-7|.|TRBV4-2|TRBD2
CASSPSGGGIYEQYF
TGTGCCAGCAGCCCCAGCGGGGGGGGGATCTACGAGCAGTACTTC
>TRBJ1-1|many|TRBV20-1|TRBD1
CSADRGDTEAFF
TGCAGTGCTGACAGGGGTGACACTGAAGCTTTCTTT
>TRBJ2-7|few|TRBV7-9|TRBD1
CAIQFLLQGRYEQYF
TGTGCCATCCAGTTTCTGCTACAGGGGCGGTACGAGCAGTACTTC
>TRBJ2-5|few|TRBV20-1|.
CSAREARGSGQETQYF
TGCAGTGCTAGAGAGGCCCGAGGCAGCGGCCAAGAGACCCAGTACTTC